The clone carrying this T cell receptor (beta chain) showed up just a few times. Measured with immunoSEQ multiplex PCR; TCRdb has only the in-frame clones, and not every one. The sample records around 64,000 clones, more than 60% being singletons. Specified time point: blood 4 weeks post-SBRT, at nephrectomy. The treatment: 15 Gy SBRT to primary tumor, nephrectomy 4 weeks later. Germline V gene sequence: CDR1 SGHAT, CDR2 FQNNGV. CDR3 size: 14 residues. The germline V and J ends were trimmed by 7 bases and 4 bases, with 13 bases remaining between them. This sample is part of a study of radiation and T cells in renal cell carcinoma.

The sequence was obtained from a man in his 60s with renal cell carcinoma. The sequencing used blood, collected from a patient whose treatment included radiotherapy and nephrectomy. The rearrangement links TRBV11-2 to TRBJ1-4; tentative D call: TRBD1 (6 bases). The CDR3 sequence is CASTPDRINEKLFF. The CDR3 DNA is TGTGCCAGCACCCCAGACAGGATTAATGAAAAACTGTTTTTT.